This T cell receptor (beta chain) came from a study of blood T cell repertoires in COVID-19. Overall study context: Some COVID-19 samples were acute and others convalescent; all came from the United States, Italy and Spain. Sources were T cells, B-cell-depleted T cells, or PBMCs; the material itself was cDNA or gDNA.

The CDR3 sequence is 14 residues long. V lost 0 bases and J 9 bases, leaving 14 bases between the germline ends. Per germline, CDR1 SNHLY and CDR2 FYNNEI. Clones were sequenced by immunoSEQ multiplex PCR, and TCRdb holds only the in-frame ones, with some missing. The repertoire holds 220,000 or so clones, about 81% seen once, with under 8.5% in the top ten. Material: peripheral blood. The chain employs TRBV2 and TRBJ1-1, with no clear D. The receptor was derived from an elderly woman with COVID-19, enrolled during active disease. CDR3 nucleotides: TGTGCCAGCAGTGAAGCGCTGAGAGTCGGGAAAGCTTTCTTT. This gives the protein CASSEALRVGKAFF. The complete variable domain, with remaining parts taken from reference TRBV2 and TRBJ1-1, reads EPEVTQTPSHQVTQMGQEVILRCVPISNHLYFYWYRQILGQKVEFLVSFYNNEISEKSEIFDDQFSVERPDGSNFTLKIRSTKLEDSAMYFCASSEALRVGKAFFGQGTRLTVV.